What follows is one T cell receptor beta chain and its context. The CDR3 has 19 residues. CDR1 SGDLS and CDR2 YYNGEE come from the germline V gene. The ends were cut back, 0 bases at V and 10 bases at J, with 28 bases in the middle. This sample was taken from a study of T cells in Graves' hyperthyroidism and ophthalmopathy. RNA transcripts provided the source from which TCR beta CDR3 regions were amplified. The HTBI set primed first-round TCR CDR3 RT-PCR. TCRdb recomputed calls from the multiplex PCR reads with MiXCR, one row per CDR3 protein. The sample holds around 250,000 distinct CDR3 sequences, roughly a quarter seen once.

The origin of this receptor is a woman in her thirties or forties with Graves' ophthalmopathy. Sequencing used blood. The J gene is TRBJ2-2, the V gene TRBV9; no clear D gene. CDR3 sequence: CASSVGLGLTGSSVQELFF. CDR3 DNA: TGTGCCAGCAGCGTAGGACTCGGGCTAACGGGTTCATCCGTGCAGGAGCTGTTTTTT.